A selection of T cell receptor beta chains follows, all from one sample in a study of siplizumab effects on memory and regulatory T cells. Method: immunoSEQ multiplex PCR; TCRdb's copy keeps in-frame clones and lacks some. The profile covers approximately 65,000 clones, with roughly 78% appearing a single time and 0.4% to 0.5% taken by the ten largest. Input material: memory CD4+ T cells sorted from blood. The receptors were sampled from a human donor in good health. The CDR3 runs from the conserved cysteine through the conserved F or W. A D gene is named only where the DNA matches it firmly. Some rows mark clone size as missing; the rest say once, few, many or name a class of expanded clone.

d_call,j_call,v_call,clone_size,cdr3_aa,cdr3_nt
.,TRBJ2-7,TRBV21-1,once,CASSKVRAPIEQYF,TGTGCCAGCAGCAAAGTTAGGGCCCCCATCGAGCAGTACTTC
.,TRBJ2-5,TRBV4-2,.,CASSGGLGDTETQYF,TGTGCCAGCAGTGGGGGTTTAGGTGATACGGAGACCCAGTACTTC
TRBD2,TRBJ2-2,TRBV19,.,CASSAVAGGLGELFF,TGTGCCAGTAGTGCCGTAGCGGGGGGACTAGGGGAGCTGTTTTTT
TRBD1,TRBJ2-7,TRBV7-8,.,CASSARDRDSEQYF,TGTGCCAGCAGCGCCCGGGACAGGGATTCCGAGCAGTACTTC
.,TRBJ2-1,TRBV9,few,CASSTQAGNNEQFF,TGTGCCAGCAGCACCCAAGCGGGCAACAATGAGCAGTTCTTC
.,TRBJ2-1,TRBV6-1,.,CASSVGGQAYNEQFF,TGTGCCAGCAGTGTGGGGGGCCAGGCCTACAATGAGCAGTTCTTC
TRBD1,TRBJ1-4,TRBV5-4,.,CASSATGATNEKLFF,TGTGCCAGCAGCGCAACAGGGGCAACTAATGAAAAACTGTTTTTT
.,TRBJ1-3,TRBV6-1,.,CASRTMGTGNTIYF,TGTGCCAGCAGGACCATGGGCACTGGAAACACCATATATTTT
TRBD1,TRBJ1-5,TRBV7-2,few,CASSDRDRGQPQHF,TGTGCCAGCAGCGACCGGGACAGGGGCCAGCCCCAGCATTTT
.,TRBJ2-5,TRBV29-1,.,CSVRPRGAETQYF,TGCAGCGTTCGCCCACGGGGGGCAGAGACCCAGTACTTC
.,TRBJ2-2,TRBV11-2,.,CASSLDRMGYGELFF,TGTGCCAGCAGCTTAGACAGGATGGGGTACGGGGAGCTGTTTTTT
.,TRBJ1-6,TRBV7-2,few,CASSLALGGSPNSPLHF,TGTGCCAGCAGCTTAGCGCTGGGGGGCTCCCCGAATTCACCCCTCCACTTT
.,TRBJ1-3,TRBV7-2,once,CASSLGAGFSGNTIYF,TGTGCCAGCAGCTTAGGTGCAGGTTTCTCTGGAAACACCATATATTTT
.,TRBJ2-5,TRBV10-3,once,CATSQEPQETQYF,TGTGCCACCAGTCAGGAGCCCCAAGAGACCCAGTACTTC
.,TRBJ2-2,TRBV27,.,CASSLAGAQYTGELFF,TGTGCCAGCAGTTTGGCCGGGGCTCAATACACCGGGGAGCTGTTTTTT
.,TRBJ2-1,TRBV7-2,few,CASSLLHQEQFF,TGTGCCAGCAGCCTGCTACACCAAGAGCAGTTCTTC
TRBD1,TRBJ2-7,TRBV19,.,CASSVGTGSVEQYF,TGTGCCAGTAGTGTCGGGACAGGGTCTGTCGAGCAGTACTTC
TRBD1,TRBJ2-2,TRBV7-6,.,CASSRTGSGELFF,TGTGCCAGCAGCCGGACAGGCTCCGGGGAGCTGTTTTTT
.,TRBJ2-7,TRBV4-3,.,CASSQGGAARGQYF,TGCGCCAGCAGCCAAGGGGGAGCCGCTCGTGGGCAGTACTTC
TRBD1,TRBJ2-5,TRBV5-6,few,CASSLTLTGGIETQYF,TGTGCCAGCAGCCTAACCTTGACAGGGGGTATAGAGACCCAGTACTTC
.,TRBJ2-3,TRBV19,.,CASSIDLGGGGTTDTQYF,TGTGCCAGTAGTATAGACCTTGGTGGCGGGGGCACCACAGATACGCAGTATTTT
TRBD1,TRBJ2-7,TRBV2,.,CASSRGQGDEQYF,TGTGCCAGCAGCCGGGGACAGGGAGACGAGCAGTACTTC
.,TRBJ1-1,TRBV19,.,CASIETGVSTSTEAFF,TGTGCCAGTATCGAGACAGGAGTTTCCACGAGCACTGAAGCTTTCTTT
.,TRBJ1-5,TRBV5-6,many,CASSLGWDQPQHF,TGTGCCAGCAGCTTGGGGTGGGATCAGCCCCAGCATTTT
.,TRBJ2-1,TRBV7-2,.,CASSLAQGTYNEQFF,TGTGCCAGCAGCTTAGCTCAGGGTACCTACAATGAGCAGTTCTTC
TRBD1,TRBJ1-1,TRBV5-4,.,CASSSQGGNTEAFF,TGTGCCAGCAGCTCTCAGGGGGGCAACACTGAAGCTTTCTTT
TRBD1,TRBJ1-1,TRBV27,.,CASGNRDRVNTEAFF,TGTGCCAGCGGGAACCGGGACAGGGTGAACACTGAAGCTTTCTTT
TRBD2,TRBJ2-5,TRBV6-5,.,CASSGSSGGAETQYF,TGTGCCAGCAGTGGATCTAGCGGGGGGGCGGAGACCCAGTACTTC
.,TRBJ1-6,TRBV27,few,CASSLSGRSPPSPLHF,TGTGCCAGCAGTTTATCGGGACGCAGCCCACCTTCACCCCTCCACTTT
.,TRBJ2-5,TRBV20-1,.,CSASLTETQYF,TGCAGTGCTAGTCTCACGGAGACCCAGTACTTC
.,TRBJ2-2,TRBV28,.,CASIVAGSRAGELFF,TGTGCCAGCATAGTGGCAGGCTCCCGAGCCGGGGAGCTGTTTTTT
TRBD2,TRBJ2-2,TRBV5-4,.,CASSLDSRGANTGELFF,TGTGCCAGCAGCTTGGACTCGCGGGGGGCGAACACCGGGGAGCTGTTTTTT
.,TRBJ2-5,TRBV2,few,CASSPYLARETQYF,TGTGCCAGCAGTCCCTACTTGGCGCGTGAGACCCAGTACTTC
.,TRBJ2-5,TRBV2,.,CASSGAAGIVETQYF,TGTGCCAGCAGTGGGGCTGCCGGGATCGTGGAGACCCAGTACTTC
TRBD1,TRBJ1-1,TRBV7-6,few,CASSAQGAGTEAFF,TGTGCCAGCAGCGCTCAGGGGGCGGGCACTGAAGCTTTCTTT
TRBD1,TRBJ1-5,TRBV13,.,CASSRGQGSAQPQHF,TGTGCCAGCAGCAGAGGACAGGGAAGCGCTCAGCCCCAGCATTTT
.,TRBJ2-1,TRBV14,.,CASSRAWGSYNEQFF,TGTGCCAGCAGCCGGGCGTGGGGGTCCTACAATGAGCAGTTCTTC
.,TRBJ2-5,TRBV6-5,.,CASRFTGEAGETQYF,TGTGCCAGCAGATTCACAGGAGAGGCTGGAGAGACCCAGTACTTC
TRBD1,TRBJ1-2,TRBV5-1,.,CASSGGTGSGGTGYTF,TGCGCCAGCAGCGGGGGGACAGGATCGGGTGGCACTGGCTACACCTTC
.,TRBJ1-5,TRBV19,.,CASSIRQGNSNQPQHF,TGTGCCAGTAGTATAAGGCAGGGAAATAGCAATCAGCCCCAGCATTTT
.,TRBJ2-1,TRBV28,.,CASISPRGTAYNEQFF,TGTGCCAGTATATCTCCCAGGGGGACTGCCTACAATGAGCAGTTCTTC